This TCR beta chain was found in a study of blood T cell repertoires in COVID-19. For the study at large: From the United States, Italy and Spain came samples of acute and convalescent COVID-19. From T cells, B-cell-depleted T cells, or PBMCs came the material, which was cDNA or gDNA.

In the original workflow: Reference gene primers were amplified, and this amplification served to estimate nucleated cell counts. The method was immunoSEQ multiplex PCR; TCRdb's version includes in-frame clones alone and lacks a portion of them. The V and J calls and clone size are taken from that table; D and trimming were inferred from the DNA. The sample lists about 190,000 clones, roughly 80% occurring once. This clone was seen only a few times. Material for sequencing was peripheral blood. The TCR comes from a man aged 45-65 years who had recovered from COVID-19.

The CDR3 DNA reads TGCGCCAGCAGCCAAGAAAGGACACCTAGATACAATGAGCAGTTCTTC. It translates to CASSQERTPRYNEQFF. The chain combines TRBV4-3 with TRBJ2-1, with TRBD1 as a possible D gene (5 bases). Germline CDR1 and CDR2: LGHNA and YSLEER. The germline V and J ends were trimmed by 0 bases and 4 bases, with 13 bases remaining between them. The CDR3 is 16 amino acids.